The clone carrying this T cell receptor beta chain was detected many times. Its matching antigen is unknown. This sample was taken from a study of T-cell memory formation after mild COVID-19. Overall study: TCR clustering was largely donor specific. Whole-study findings and limits: Memory cells collected pre-infection included some clones that later responded, suggesting cross-reactive memory joined. CD4/CD8 balance held among clones contracting day 15 to 85, and later expanders leaned CD4+.

V was trimmed by 6 bases and J by 1 base, leaving 15 bases between them. CDR3 length: 15 amino acids. TCR alpha and TCR beta cDNA libraries carrying sample barcodes and UMIs came from 5'RACE with constant-segment primers. TCRdb passed the 5' RACE reads through MiXCR, listing each CDR3 protein once. There are roughly 190,000 distinct CDR3 sequences in the sample; about 10% occur only once, and approximately 3% lies in the top ten. This chain uses TRBV12-3 or TRBV12-4 with TRBJ2-5, with D possibly being TRBD1 or TRBD2 (6 bases each). The sequencing sample was made of PBMCs or a T cell subset sorted from them (not recorded which). The sequence derives from a man younger than 30 who had mild COVID-19 (a few samples of this study predate the infection). Cell type and time point are not known. The CDR3 bases are TGTGCCAGCAGCCCAAGGGGGGCTCTCCAAGAGACCCAGTACTTC. Translation gives CASSPRGALQETQYF.